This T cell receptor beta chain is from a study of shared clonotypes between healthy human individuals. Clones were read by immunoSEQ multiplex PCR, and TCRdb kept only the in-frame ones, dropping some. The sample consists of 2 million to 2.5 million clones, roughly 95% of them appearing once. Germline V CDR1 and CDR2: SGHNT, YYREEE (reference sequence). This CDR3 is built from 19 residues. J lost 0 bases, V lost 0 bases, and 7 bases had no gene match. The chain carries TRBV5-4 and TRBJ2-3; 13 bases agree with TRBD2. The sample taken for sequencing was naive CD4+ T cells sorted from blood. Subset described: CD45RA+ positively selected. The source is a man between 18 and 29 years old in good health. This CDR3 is CASSLGGLAGHTSTDTQYF. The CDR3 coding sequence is TGTGCCAGCAGCTTGGGGGGACTAGCGGGGCATACTAGCACAGATACGCAGTATTTT.